This entry describes one T cell receptor beta chain. The data derive from a study of blood T cell repertoires in COVID-19. Repertoires were generated with immunoSEQ multiplex PCR, while TCRdb's copy carries only in-frame clones and drops some. The sample shows under 300,000 clones, roughly nine tenths of them seen only once. The CDR3 has 12 residues. V was clipped by 5 bases and J by 12 bases, with 13 bases between them. Germline CDR1 and CDR2: SEHNR and FQNEAQ (reference sequence). The rearrangement links TRBV7-9 to TRBJ1-4; a weak D match, TRBD1 (6 bases). Sequenced sample: PBMCs or T cells enriched from blood (not recorded which). This sequence originates from a human donor in a cohort exposed to, infected with or recovered from COVID-19 (not recorded which). The donor label of this sample is uncertain. The CDR3 loop reads CASSPDQGQLFF. The DNA for the CDR3 is TGTGCCAGCAGCCCAGACCAGGGGCAACTGTTTTTT.